The entry below describes one T cell receptor (beta chain). This CDR3 is 19 amino acids long. The V gene's germline CDR1 is ENHRY and CDR2 SYGVKD. Trimming shortened V by 4 bases and J by 2 bases, and 24 bases separated the two germline ends. These data belong to a study of T cells in Graves' hyperthyroidism and ophthalmopathy. The CDR3 regions of TCR beta were amplified from RNA transcripts. A first-round RT-PCR of the TCR CDR3 used the HTBI primer set. TCRdb ran MiXCR on the multiplex PCR reads and lists one entry per CDR3 protein. The sample has 700,000 or so distinct CDR3 sequences; approximately 15% are singletons.

V is TRBV10-3 and J is TRBJ2-1; D might be TRBD1 (8 bases). This clonotype was sampled from a woman aged 45-60 years with Graves' ophthalmopathy. Sequencing used blood. This chain's CDR3 is CAISASSLTGGAPYNEQFF. The CDR3 DNA reads as TGTGCCATCAGTGCGTCAAGCCTTACAGGGGGGGCTCCCTACAATGAGCAGTTCTTC.